The 9 T cell receptor beta chains presented below share a single source sample, sequenced in a study of metastatic and nonmetastatic thyroid tumors. Until they underwent thyroid surgery, no patient had received any treatment. TCRdb re-analyzed the PCR reads using MiXCR. The sample lists tens of thousands of clones, roughly 15% occurring once. The sequenced sample consisted of blood. The receptors come from a male donor with papillary thyroid cancer or a benign thyroid nodule (not recorded which). Some clones in this sample may be carry-over from other donors' samples.

This clone was picked up many times. The V call is TRBV2, the J call TRBJ1-2; D gene unclear. Germline V lookup: CDR1 SNHLY, CDR2 FYNNEI. Trimming stripped 4 bases from V and 10 bases from J, with 13 bases between. The CDR3 spans 12 residues. CDR3 region: CASSGSGVIYTF. Written as DNA, the CDR3 is TGTGCCAGCAGTGGCAGTGGGGTAATCTACACCTTC.

In its sample, this clone was seen many times. V usage is TRBV5-1 and J usage is TRBJ2-1, with TRBD2 matching 8 bases. The CDR3 sequence is 16 residues long. In germline, CDR1 is SGHRS, CDR2 YFSETQ. J gave up 6 bases and V 3 bases, and 11 bases lay outside the gene matches. The CDR3 here is CASSSAIAGNVNEQFF. The CDR3 DNA reads TGCGCCAGCAGCTCGGCTATAGCGGGAAATGTCAATGAGCAGTTCTTC.

This clone came up once. This chain uses TRBV7-6 with TRBJ2-3, with 10 bases matching TRBD2. In germline, CDR1 is SGHVS, CDR2 FNYEAQ. The CDR3 is 15 residues long. With V trimmed by 5 bases and J by 7 bases, 9 bases remained unmatched. The CDR3 sequence is CASSRSGGAWYTQYF. As DNA, the CDR3 is TGTGCCAGCAGCCGGAGCGGGGGGGCCTGGTATACGCAGTATTTT.

This clone was counted at least ten times. This chain uses TRBV9 with TRBJ2-5; unclear D gene. This CDR3 contains 12 residues. Germline CDR1 SGDLS, CDR2 YYNGEE. Trimming left V 3 bases short and J 5 bases short, with 8 bases between. CDR3 residues: CASSDYGETQYF. In nucleotides, the CDR3 is TGTGCCAGCAGCGATTACGGCGAGACCCAGTACTTC.

This clone was detected ten times or more. The chain carries TRBV2 and TRBJ1-2, with D possibly TRBD1 on 5 matching bases. Trimming removed 7 bases at V and 8 bases at J, with 17 bases between. This CDR3 is built from 13 residues. Germline CDR1 reads SNHLY; CDR2 reads FYNNEI. CDR3: CASTEGPGRGYTF. The CDR3 DNA reads TGTGCCAGCACCGAAGGGCCAGGGCGCGGCTACACCTTC.

At least ten counts were recorded for this clone. DNA for the CDR3: TGTGCCAGCAGTATACTCCGGACCGGGAATCAGCCCCAGCATTTT. The encoded protein is CASSILRTGNQPQHF. The chain carries TRBV6-6 and TRBJ1-5; no clear D gene. Trimming left V 5 bases short and J 4 bases short, with 15 bases between. Germline V CDR1 and CDR2: MNHNY, SVGAGI (reference sequence). The CDR3 has 15 residues.

Remarks on this clone: At one boundary the junction diverges from the germline segment, which might be a read error. This chain connects TRBV15 to TRBJ1-5, with a tentative D call TRBD1 (6 bases). There are 14 residues in the CDR3. The germline gives CDR1 LNHNV, CDR2 YYDKDF (reference sequence). This CDR3 reads CATIRGGLYQPQHF. CDR3 bases: TGTGCCACCATCAGAGGGGGGCTGTATCAGCCCCAGCATTTT. Filled out from reference TRBV15 and TRBJ1-5, the complete variable domain reads DAMVIQNPRYQVTQFGKPVTLSCSQTLNHNVMYWYQQKSSQAPKLLFHYYDKDFNNEADTPDNFQSRRPNTSFCFLDIRSPGLGDTAMYLCATIRGGLYQPQHFGDGTRLSIL.

This clone was seen repeatedly, ten times or more. The chain links TRBV4-1 to TRBJ1-3; 7 positions match TRBD1. The V gene end was trimmed by 1 base and the J gene end by 2 bases; junction bases not matched to a gene: 8. The CDR3 loop spans 17 amino acids. CDR1 is MGHRA, CDR2 YSYEKL, per germline. The CDR3 DNA follows: TGCGCCAGCAGCCAAGGCCTTACTACAGGGGCTGGAAACACCATATATTTT. Encoded protein: CASSQGLTTGAGNTIYF.

The sample holds many counts of this clone. The chain couples TRBV6-1 to TRBJ1-1; a weak D match, TRBD1 (5 bases). The germline gives CDR1 MNHNS, CDR2 SASEGT. Trimming took 6 bases from V and 1 from J, leaving 12 bases between them. This CDR3 comprises 14 residues. CDR3 in amino acids: CASRPTGPNTEAFF. For the CDR3, the DNA is TGTGCCAGCAGACCTACGGGGCCGAACACTGAAGCTTTCTTT.